One sample yielded the 3 T cell receptor beta chains listed below, sequenced in a study of radiotherapy plus CTLA-4 blockade in lung cancer. Profiled with immunoSEQ multiplex PCR; TCRdb holds only in-frame clones, not every one. Of more than 100,000 clones listed, 70% to 90% are singletons. The starting material was peripheral blood, obtained from a patient treated with radiotherapy plus ipilimumab. The source of these receptors is a human donor with non-small cell lung cancer that progressed on radiotherapy plus ipilimumab.

The chain carries TRBV18 and TRBJ1-5, with a possible D match to TRBD1 (5 bases). Trimming took off 5 bases at V and 5 bases at J, with 13 bases between the two ends. Germline V gives CDR1 KGHSH, CDR2 LQKENI. The CDR3 extends over 14 amino acids. The CDR3 here is CASSLGRIDQPQHF. DNA of the CDR3: TGTGCCAGCTCATTGGGGCGCATAGATCAGCCCCAGCATTTT. The full variable domain, rest sourced from reference TRBV18 and TRBJ1-5, is NAGVMQNPRHLVRRRGQEARLRCSPMKGHSHVYWYRQLPEEGLKFMVYLQKENIIDESGMPKERFSAEFPKEGPSILRIQQVVRGDSAAYFCASSLGRIDQPQHFGDGTRLSIL.

The V and J genes are TRBV6-6 and TRBJ2-7; D perhaps matches TRBD1 (6 bases). The V and J ends lost 6 bases and 2 bases respectively, with 8 bases between them. Germline V gene data show CDR1 as MNHNY and CDR2 as SVGAGI (reference sequence). The CDR3 has 12 residues. The CDR3 reads CASSRDTYEQYF. CDR3 DNA: TGTGCCAGCAGCCGGGACACCTACGAGCAGTACTTC.

The rearrangement joins TRBV7-2 to TRBJ2-1, with 14 bases fitting TRBD2. V lost 4 bases to trimming and J lost 7 bases; unmatched junction nucleotides: 9. The CDR3 has 17 residues. CDR1 is SGHTA, CDR2 FQGNSA, per germline. CDR3 sequence (DNA): TGTGCCAGCAGCTACGCCAGACTAGCGGGAGGGAGGAATGAGCAGTTCTTC. Its protein product is CASSYARLAGGRNEQFF.